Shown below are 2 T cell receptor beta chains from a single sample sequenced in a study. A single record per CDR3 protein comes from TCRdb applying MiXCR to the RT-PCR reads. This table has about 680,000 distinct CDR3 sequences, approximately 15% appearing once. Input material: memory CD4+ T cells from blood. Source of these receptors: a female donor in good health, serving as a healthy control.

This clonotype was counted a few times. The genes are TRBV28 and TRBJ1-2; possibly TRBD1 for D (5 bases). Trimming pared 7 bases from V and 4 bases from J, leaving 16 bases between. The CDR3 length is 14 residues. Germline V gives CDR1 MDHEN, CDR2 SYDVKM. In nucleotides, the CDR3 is TGTGCCAGCACCCCTAGCGGGGCCCCCTATGGCTACACCTTC. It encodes CASTPSGAPYGYTF.

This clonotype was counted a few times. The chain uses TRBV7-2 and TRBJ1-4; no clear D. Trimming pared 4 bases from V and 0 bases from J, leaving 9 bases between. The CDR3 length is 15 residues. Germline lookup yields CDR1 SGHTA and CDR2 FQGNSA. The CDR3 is CASSSYTSTNEKLFF. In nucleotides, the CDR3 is TGTGCCAGCAGCTCGTACACCTCAACTAATGAAAAACTGTTTTTT. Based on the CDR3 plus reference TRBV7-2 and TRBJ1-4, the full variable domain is GAGVSQSPSNKVTEKGKDVELRCDPISGHTALYWYRQSLGQGLEFLIYFQGNSAPDKSGLPSDRFSAERTGGSVSTLTIQRTQQEDSAVYLCASSSYTSTNEKLFFGSGTQLSVL.